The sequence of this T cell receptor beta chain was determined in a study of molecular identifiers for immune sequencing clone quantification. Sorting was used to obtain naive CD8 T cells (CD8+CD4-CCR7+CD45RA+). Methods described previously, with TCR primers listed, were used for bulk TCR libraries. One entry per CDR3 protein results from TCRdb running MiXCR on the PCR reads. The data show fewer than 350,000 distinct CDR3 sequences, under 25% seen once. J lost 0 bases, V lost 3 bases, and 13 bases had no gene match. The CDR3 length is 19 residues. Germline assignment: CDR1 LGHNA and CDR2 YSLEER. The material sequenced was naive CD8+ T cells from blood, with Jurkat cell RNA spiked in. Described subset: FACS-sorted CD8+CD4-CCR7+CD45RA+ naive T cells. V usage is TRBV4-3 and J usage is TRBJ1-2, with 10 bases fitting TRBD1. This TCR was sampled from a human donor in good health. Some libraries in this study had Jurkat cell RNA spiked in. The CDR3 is CASSQGDRGHRISNYGYTF. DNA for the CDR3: TGCGCCAGCAGCCAGGGCGACAGGGGGCACCGAATTTCTAACTATGGCTACACCTTC.